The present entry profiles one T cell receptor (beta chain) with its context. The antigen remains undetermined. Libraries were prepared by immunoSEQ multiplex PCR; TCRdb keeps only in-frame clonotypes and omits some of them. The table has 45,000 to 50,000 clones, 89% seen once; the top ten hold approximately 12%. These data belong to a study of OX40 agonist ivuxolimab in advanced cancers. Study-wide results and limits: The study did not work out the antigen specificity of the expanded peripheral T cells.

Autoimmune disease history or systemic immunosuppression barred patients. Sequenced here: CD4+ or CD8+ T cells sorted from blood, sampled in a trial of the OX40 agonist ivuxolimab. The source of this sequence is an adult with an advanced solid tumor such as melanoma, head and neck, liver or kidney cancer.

The CDR3 region has the DNA TGTGCCAGCAGAAAGGACATAAACAATCAGCCCCAGCATTTT. It specifies CASRKDINNQPQHF. V and J are TRBV5-8 and TRBJ1-5; maybe TRBD1 (5 bases). This CDR3 contains 14 residues. V dropped 5 bases and J dropped 3 bases, with 12 bases sitting between them. CDR1 and CDR2 from the germline V gene are SGHTS and YDEGEE.